Below, one TCR beta chain is given with its context. Its antigen is currently not known. Nothing much larger sits one base from this clone, and base qualities are not available. This entry comes from a study of blood T cell repertoires in COVID-19 (TCRdb year 2020). Regarding the study in general: Samples covering the acute and convalescent phases of COVID-19 were provided by collaborators in the United States, Italy and Spain. The repertoires were made available in a free public database intended to serve as a resource for research on the immune response to SARS-CoV-2. Deeply sampled blood TCRbeta repertoires from subjects exposed to, actively infected with, or recovered from COVID-19 were included in the dataset. Where HLA class I and class II types were available, the types were taken from metadata supplied by the sample provider, not from assay-based typing. The samples were drawn from two sources: the first 160 participants of the ongoing ImmuneRACE study, and over 950 subjects contributed by 6 global collaborators. The material from the prospective study consisted of cDNA or gDNA derived from T cells, B-cell-depleted T cells, or PBMCs. The sample metadata nearly always contained a de-identified subject ID, COVID-19 status, age in years and sex. What the study reported, not specific to this receptor: The quantity of clinical and demographic metadata differed by source and by participant and was supplied without curation.

The CDR3 runs 14 residues from the cysteine to the phenylalanine. The kept DNA is CDR3 alone, 42 bases in frame from the first base. CDR1 is given as SGHRS and CDR2 as YFSETQ, both from the germline V gene. Trimming at the junction amounts to 1 base on V and 6 bases on J, and the germline ends lie 11 bases apart. Each collaborating institution followed its own protocols to collect whole blood in K2EDTA tubes. For TCRbeta analysis, collaborator samples were shipped as frozen whole blood, as isolated PBMCs, or as DNA extracted from either sample type. TCRbeta CDR3 regions were amplified from genomic DNA using the immunoSEQ Assay, a bias-controlled multiplex PCR. On the study's bioinformatics: Nucleated cell counts per sample were estimated from amplification of reference gene primers within the assay. Sequence reads were collapsed and filtered to measure the absolute abundance of every unique TCRbeta CDR3 rearrangement. For each sample, productive Simpson clonality was calculated by taking the square root of Simpson's diversity index across productive rearrangements. Held by TCRdb, this immuneACCESS table contains in-frame sequences only and omits some clones. Under half of the omission traces to an unresolved V gene where checked; the cause of the rest is unknown. V and J calls and clone size are given by that table; D and trimming were obtained from the DNA. The sample data list around 150,000 clones, and around 80% of these were observed just once. 4% to 4.5% of the sample belongs to the ten largest clones.

The sequence was collected from a man between 60 and 75 years old with acute or convalescent COVID-19. The chain employs TRBV5-1 and TRBJ2-1; too little of a D gene remains to name it. The source material was peripheral blood. The CDR3 region has the sequence CASSLSSYGNEQFF. In nucleotides, the sequence is TGCGCCAGCAGCTTGTCAAGTTACGGCAATGAGCAGTTCTTC.